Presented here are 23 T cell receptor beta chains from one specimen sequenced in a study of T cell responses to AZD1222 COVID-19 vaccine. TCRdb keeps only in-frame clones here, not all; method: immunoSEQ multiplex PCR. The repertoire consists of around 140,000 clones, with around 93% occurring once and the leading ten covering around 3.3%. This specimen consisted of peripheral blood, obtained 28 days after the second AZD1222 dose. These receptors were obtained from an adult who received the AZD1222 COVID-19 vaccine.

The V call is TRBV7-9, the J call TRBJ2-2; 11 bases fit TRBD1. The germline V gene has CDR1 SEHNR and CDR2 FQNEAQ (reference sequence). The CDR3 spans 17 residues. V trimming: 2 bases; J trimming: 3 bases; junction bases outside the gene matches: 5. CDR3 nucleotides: TGTGCCAGCAGCTTACTGGACAGGGGGCTGGACACCGGGGAGCTGTTTTTT. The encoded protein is CASSLLDRGLDTGELFF.

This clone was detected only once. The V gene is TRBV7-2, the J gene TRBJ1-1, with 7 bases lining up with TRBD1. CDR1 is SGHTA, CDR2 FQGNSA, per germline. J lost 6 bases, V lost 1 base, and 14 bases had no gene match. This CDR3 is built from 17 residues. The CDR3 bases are TGTGCCAGCAGCTTAGGGATTGGACAGGTGGGGAAAGCTGAAGCTTTCTTT. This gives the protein CASSLGIGQVGKAEAFF.

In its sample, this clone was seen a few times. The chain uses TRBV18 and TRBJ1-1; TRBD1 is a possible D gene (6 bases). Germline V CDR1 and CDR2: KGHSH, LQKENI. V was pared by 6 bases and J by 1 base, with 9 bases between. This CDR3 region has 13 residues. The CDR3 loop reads CASSEGQNTEAFF. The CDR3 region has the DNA TGTGCCAGCTCGGAGGGACAGAACACTGAAGCTTTCTTT.

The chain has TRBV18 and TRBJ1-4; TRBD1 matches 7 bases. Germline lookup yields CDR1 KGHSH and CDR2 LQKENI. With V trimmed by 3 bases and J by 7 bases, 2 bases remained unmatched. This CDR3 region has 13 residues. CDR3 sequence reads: CASSPDRSEKLFF. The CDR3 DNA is TGTGCCAGCTCACCGGACAGGAGTGAAAAACTGTTTTTT.

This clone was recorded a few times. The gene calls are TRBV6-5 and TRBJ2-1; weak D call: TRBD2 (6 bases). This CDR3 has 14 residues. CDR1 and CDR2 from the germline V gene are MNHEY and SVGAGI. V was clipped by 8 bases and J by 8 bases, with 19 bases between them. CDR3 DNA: TGTGCCAGCTCAGAGGGAGGCCCTTGGGATGAGCAGTTCTTC. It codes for CASSEGGPWDEQFF.

CDR3 sequence (DNA): TGTGCCAGCGGAATGACACGGCGGCAGTACTTC. It translates to CASGMTRRQYF. The J gene is TRBJ2-7, the V gene TRBV28; no clear D gene. Trimming shortened V by 8 bases and J by 9 bases, and 14 bases separated the two germline ends. The CDR3 totals 11 residues. Germline V CDR1 and CDR2: MDHEN, SYDVKM.

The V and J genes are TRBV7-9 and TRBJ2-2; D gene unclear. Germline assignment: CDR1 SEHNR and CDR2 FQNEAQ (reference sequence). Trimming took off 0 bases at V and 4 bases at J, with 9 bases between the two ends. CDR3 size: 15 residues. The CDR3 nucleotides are TGTGCCAGCAGCTTAGCGGGGTCGGTCACCGGGGAGCTGTTTTTT. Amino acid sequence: CASSLAGSVTGELFF.

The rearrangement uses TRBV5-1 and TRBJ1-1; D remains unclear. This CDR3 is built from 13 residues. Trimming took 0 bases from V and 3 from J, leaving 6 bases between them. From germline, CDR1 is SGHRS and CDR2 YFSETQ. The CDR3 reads CASSLGADTEAFF. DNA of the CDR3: TGCGCCAGCAGCTTGGGGGCAGACACTGAAGCTTTCTTT.

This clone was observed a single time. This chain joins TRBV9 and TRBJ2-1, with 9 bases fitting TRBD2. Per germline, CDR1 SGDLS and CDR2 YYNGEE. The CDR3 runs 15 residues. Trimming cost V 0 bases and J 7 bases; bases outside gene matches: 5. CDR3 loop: CASSVGLADGNEQFF. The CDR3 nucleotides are TGTGCCAGCAGCGTAGGACTAGCGGATGGGAATGAGCAGTTCTTC.

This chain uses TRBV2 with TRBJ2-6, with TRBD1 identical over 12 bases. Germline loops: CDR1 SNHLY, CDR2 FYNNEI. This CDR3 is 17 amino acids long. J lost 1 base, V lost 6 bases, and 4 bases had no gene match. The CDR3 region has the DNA TGTGCCAGCAGGGGGACAGGGGGCTATTCTGGGGCCAACGTCCTGACTTTC. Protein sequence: CASRGTGGYSGANVLTF.

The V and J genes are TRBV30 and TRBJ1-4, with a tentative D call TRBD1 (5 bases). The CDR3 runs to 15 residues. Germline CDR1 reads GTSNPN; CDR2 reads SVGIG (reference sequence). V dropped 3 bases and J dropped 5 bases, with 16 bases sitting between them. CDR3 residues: CAWRVTDGENEKLFF. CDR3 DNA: TGTGCCTGGAGAGTGACAGACGGAGAAAATGAAAAACTGTTTTTT.

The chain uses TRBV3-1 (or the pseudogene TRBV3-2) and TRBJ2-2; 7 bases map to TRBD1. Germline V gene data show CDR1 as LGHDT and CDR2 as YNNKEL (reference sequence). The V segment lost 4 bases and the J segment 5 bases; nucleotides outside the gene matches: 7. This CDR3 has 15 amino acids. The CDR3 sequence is CASSRPEQGTGELFF. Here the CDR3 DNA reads TGTGCCAGCAGCCGCCCGGAACAGGGGACCGGGGAGCTGTTTTTT.

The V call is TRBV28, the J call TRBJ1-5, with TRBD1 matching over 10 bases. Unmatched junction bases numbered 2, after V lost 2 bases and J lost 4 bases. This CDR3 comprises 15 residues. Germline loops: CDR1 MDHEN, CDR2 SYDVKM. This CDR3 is CASSLGTGVNQPQHF. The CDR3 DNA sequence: TGTGCCAGCAGTTTAGGGACAGGGGTAAATCAGCCCCAGCATTTT.

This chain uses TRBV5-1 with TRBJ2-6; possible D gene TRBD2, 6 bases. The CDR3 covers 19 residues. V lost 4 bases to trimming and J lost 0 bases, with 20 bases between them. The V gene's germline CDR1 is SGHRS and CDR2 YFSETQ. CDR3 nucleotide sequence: TGCGCCAGCAGCCCCGGGGGATCCATTTCAGGCTCTGGGGCCAACGTCCTGACTTTC. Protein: CASSPGGSISGSGANVLTF.

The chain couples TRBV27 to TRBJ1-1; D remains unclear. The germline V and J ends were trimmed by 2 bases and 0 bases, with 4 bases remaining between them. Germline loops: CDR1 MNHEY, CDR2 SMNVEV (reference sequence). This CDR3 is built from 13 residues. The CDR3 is CASSLEMNTEAFF. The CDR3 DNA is TGTGCCAGCAGTTTAGAGATGAACACTGAAGCTTTCTTT.

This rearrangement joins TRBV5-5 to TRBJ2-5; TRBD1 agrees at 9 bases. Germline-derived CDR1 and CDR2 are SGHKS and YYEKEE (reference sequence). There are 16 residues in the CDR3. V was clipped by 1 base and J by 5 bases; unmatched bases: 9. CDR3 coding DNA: TGTGCCAGCAGCTTGCCTCCAGGGACAGGGATGGAGACCCAGTACTTC. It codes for CASSLPPGTGMETQYF.

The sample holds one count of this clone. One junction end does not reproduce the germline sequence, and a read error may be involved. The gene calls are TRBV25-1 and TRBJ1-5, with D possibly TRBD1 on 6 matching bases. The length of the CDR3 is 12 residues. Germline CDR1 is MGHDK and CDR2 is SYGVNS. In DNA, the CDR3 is TGTGCCAGCAGCGAGGGGGGTCAGCCCCAACATTTT. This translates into CASSEGGQPQHF.

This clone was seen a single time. CDR3 in DNA: TGTGCCAGCAGTGACGGGACTAGCGGGAAAACAGATACGCAGTATTTT. It yields the protein CASSDGTSGKTDTQYF. The chain is built from TRBV6-4 and TRBJ2-3, with TRBD2 identical over 13 bases. Germline loops: CDR1 MRHNA, CDR2 SNTAGT. The CDR3 contains 16 residues. J gave up 3 bases and V 2 bases, and 2 bases lay outside the gene matches.

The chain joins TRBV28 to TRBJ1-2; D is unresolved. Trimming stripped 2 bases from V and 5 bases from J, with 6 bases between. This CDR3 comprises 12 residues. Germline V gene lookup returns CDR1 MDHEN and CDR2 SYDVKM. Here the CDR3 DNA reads TGTGCCAGCAGTTTAGAAACGTATGGCTACACCTTC. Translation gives CASSLETYGYTF.

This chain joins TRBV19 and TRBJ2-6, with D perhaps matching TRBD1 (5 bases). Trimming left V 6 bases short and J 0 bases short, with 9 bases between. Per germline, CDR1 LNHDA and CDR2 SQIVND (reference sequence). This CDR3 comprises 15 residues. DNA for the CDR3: TGTGCCAGTAGGGAAGGGGACTCTGGGGCCAACGTCCTGACTTTC. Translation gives CASREGDSGANVLTF.

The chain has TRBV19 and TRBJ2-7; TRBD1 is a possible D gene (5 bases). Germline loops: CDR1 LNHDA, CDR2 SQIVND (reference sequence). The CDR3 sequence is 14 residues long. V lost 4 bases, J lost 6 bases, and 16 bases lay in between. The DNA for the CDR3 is TGTGCCAGTAGTACAAGACAGAGGTTGGCCGAGCAGTACTTC. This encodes CASSTRQRLAEQYF.

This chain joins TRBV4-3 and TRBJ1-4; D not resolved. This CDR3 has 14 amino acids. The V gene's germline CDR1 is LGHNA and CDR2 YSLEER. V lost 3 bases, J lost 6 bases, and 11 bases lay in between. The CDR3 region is CASSHGPRDEKLFF. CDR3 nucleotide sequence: TGCGCCAGCAGCCATGGTCCCCGGGATGAAAAACTGTTTTTT.

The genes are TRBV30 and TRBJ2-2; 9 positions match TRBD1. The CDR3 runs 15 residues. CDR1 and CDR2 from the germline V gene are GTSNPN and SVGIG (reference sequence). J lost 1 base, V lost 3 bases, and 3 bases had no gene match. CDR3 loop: CAWRHRGLNTGELFF. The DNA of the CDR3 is TGTGCCTGGAGACACAGGGGGCTGAACACCGGGGAGCTGTTTTTT.